This T cell receptor (beta chain) was found in a study of T cell responses to AZD1222 COVID-19 vaccine listed by TCRdb under 2021. Regarding the study in general: Because spike-specific TCR depth and breadth did not differ between the two schedules, AZD1222 recipients who got a second dose at roughly 4 weeks were pooled with those who got a second dose at roughly 12 weeks. Trial participants were enrolled by age into subgroups of 18-55, 56-69 and 70-plus years, and around 140, 26 and 57 TCR-sequenced participants, respectively, were included in these subgroups. A total of under 250 trial participants underwent TCR sequencing, of whom about 210 had received two doses of AZD1222 and some 26 had received two doses of the MenACWY control vaccine. Study-level results and caveats: Only 5 to 7 AZD1222 recipients were SARS-CoV-2 seropositive at baseline, limiting conclusions about previously exposed vaccinees. Most participants were white British and females outnumbered males, and the authors suggested that clonal diversity may have been underestimated. No day 14 peak-response samples were available, so repertoires were characterized only after the peak T cell response. The 56-69-year group was small, and its depth increase did not reach significance, likely because of low power. CD4 TCRs associated with the vaccine covered the entire spike protein, and the dominant responses were in regions 160-218 and 743-854. Reportedly, almost half of the unique spike-specific TCRs recognized epitopes lying outside the regions that are mutated in the B.1.351 and B.1.1.7 variants. Spike-specific TCR breadth and depth rose significantly after two AZD1222 doses compared with day 0 and with MenACWY recipients.

According to the study, the label for this sample's time point signals: baseline before first vaccination. Vaccinee samples were obtained from the UK trials COV001 and COV002, which included a single-blind randomized controlled phase 2/3 trial of AZD1222 (ChAdOx1 nCoV-19) in healthy adults. Trial participant PBMC samples were collected at day 0 and day 28 after the second dose for TCRbeta chain sequencing. The CDR3 regions of human TCRbeta chains were subjected to immunosequencing. The published analysis was carried out like this. TCRs in the repertoires were compared against a reference library of SARS-CoV-2-specific TCRs that had been generated with the MIRA antigen-specificity platform. Breadth meant the fraction of unique TCRs that were SARS-CoV-2-associated, whereas depth meant the fraction of total T cells that were SARS-CoV-2-associated. Using the MIRA data, each spike-specific TCR was mapped to the spike region that the TCR reacts to and placed in a CD4 or CD8 class. Log10-transformed breadth and depth values were compared by one-way ANOVA with Sidak's multiple comparisons tests. The table was pulled from immuneACCESS by TCRdb, which kept in-frame rearrangements only. Such tables lose some clones; where checked, under half of the loss comes from unresolved V genes, and the rest has no known cause. From that table come the V and J calls and clone size; the DNA was used to work out D and trimming. This sample lists some 130,000 clones; about 91% were detected once. The biggest ten clones account for roughly 3% of the sample.

Concerning this clone itself: It lacks a known antigen. There are no base qualities to consult, and no much larger clone falls within one base.

V is shortened by 11 bases, J by 6 bases, and the region joining them spans 21 bases. Based on the germline V gene, the CDR1 and CDR2 sequences are KGHDR and SFDVKD. The CDR3 contains 15 residues, cysteine and phenylalanine counted. The CDR3 DNA has 45 bases and is translated from base 1. The chain uses TRBV24-1 and TRBJ1-4; the D gene lacks a confident call. The sequence derives from an adult in good health. This sample comprised peripheral blood, obtained on day 0 of AZD1222 vaccination. DNA sequence: TGTGCCAGGTCGGGCCGGCCGGAGGTGGATGAAAAACTGTTTTTT. This encodes CARSGRPEVDEKLFF.